This is a list of T cell receptor beta chains from one sample in a study of blood T cells in healthy people across ages. Using its own MiXCR run on the 5' RACE reads, TCRdb lists one record per CDR3 protein. The sample lists hundreds of thousands of distinct CDR3 sequences, around 24% occurring once. The sample was also reused in another study, on T cells of mothers and their children.

The material sequenced was blood. The source of these receptors is a boy aged 10-17 years in good health. Each CDR3 is given with its conserved first and last residue. The D gene is left open where the match is weak. Size is stated for part of the rows, as once, few or many counts, or as a class when the clone is expanded.

d_call	j_call	v_call	clone_size	cdr3_nt	cdr3_aa
-	TRBJ2-5	TRBV5-1	-	TGCGCCAGCAGCCAGGGGAGTGCAGGTGGAGAGACCCAGTACTTC	CASSQGSAGGETQYF
-	TRBJ1-5	TRBV7-8	few	TGTGCCAGCAGCTTCATGGGGGGCAATCAGCCCCAGCATTTT	CASSFMGGNQPQHF
-	TRBJ1-4	TRBV6-2/TRBV6-3	many	TGTGCCAGCAGTTACGCGGGACATCCTAATGAAAAACTGTTTTTT	CASSYAGHPNEKLFF
-	TRBJ2-1	TRBV5-1	-	TGCGCCAGCAGCCCCTCGGACAGACGGTTTGGGTTTAGTGAGCAGTTCTTC	CASSPSDRRFGFSEQFF
TRBD2	TRBJ2-1	TRBV3-1	-	TGTGCCAGCAGCCCCGGGACTAGTACTGAGCAGTTCTTC	CASSPGTSTEQFF
TRBD2	TRBJ2-3	TRBV10-3	few	TGTGCCATCAGTGGGGGACTAGCAGGCACGGATACGCAGTATTTT	CAISGGLAGTDTQYF
TRBD2	TRBJ2-2	TRBV28	-	TGTGCCAGCAGGAAGGGACTAGCGGGCACCGGGGAGCTGTTTTTT	CASRKGLAGTGELFF
TRBD2	TRBJ2-5	TRBV7-2	-	TGTGCCAGCAGCTTAGGACTAGCGGGGTTGGGAGAGACCCAGTACTTC	CASSLGLAGLGETQYF
-	TRBJ2-1	TRBV7-3	few	TGTGCCAGCAGCTTAGATGGATTTAGCTCCTACAATGAGCAGTTCTTC	CASSLDGFSSYNEQFF
TRBD2	TRBJ2-1	TRBV9	-	TGTGCCAGCGGCGTAGTCATGGCGGGGGGCTACAATGAGCAGTTCTTC	CASGVVMAGGYNEQFF
-	TRBJ2-1	TRBV7-7	-	TGTGCTAGCAGCCCCGACTGGGCTCAGGAGCAGTTCTTC	CASSPDWAQEQFF
-	TRBJ2-1	TRBV4-3	-	TGCGCCAGCAGCCAAGATTCCAGTCGAAATGAGCAGTTCTTC	CASSQDSSRNEQFF
TRBD2	TRBJ2-5	TRBV28	few	TGTGCCAGCAGTTTCGGGACTAGCGGTCCGATTTACCAAGAGACCCAGTACTTC	CASSFGTSGPIYQETQYF
-	TRBJ2-7	TRBV5-1	-	TGCGCCAGCAGCCTCGAGTCTGGTGTTGGCAACGAGCAGTACTTC	CASSLESGVGNEQYF